These T cell receptor beta chains were read from a single sample in a study of T-cell reconstitution after alpha-beta-depleted transplantation in children. TCRdb used MiXCR to reprocess the PCR reads, holding one entry per CDR3 protein. Found here are more than 400,000 distinct CDR3 sequences, over 40% of them singletons; the top ten hold roughly a quarter. The sequencing used PBMCs, collected before TCRalphabeta/CD19-depleted stem cell transplant. All receptors come from a girl aged 2 to 10 with aplastic anemia, due to receive a stem cell transplant. Each CDR3 is given with its conserved first and last residue. Each record gives: V gene, J gene, clone size, D gene, CDR3 DNA, CDR3 protein. D genes are given only for firm matches. Size tells how often a clone was seen (once, few, many) or the class of an expanded clone, and some rows leave it out.

>TRBV28|TRBJ1-4|few|TRBD1
TGTGCCAGCAGTGGGACAGGGGGGTTTAATAATGAAAAACTGTTTTTT
CASSGTGGFNNEKLFF
>TRBV20-1|TRBJ2-1|-|-
TGCAGTGCCGCATACAGGGACCCCTACAATGAGCAGTTCTTC
CSAAYRDPYNEQFF
>TRBV29-1|TRBJ2-3|-|-
TGCAGCTCTACCAGCCTCGGGATCGGGAATACGCAGTATTTT
CSSTSLGIGNTQYF
>TRBV25-1|TRBJ1-4|-|-
TGTGCCACGGCTTCGGCAGCAACTAATGAAAAACTGTTTTTT
CATASAATNEKLFF
>TRBV18|TRBJ2-1|few|-
TGTGCCAGCTCGCCCGACACGGAGCAGTTCTTC
CASSPDTEQFF
>TRBV11-2|TRBJ2-3|-|TRBD2
TGTGCCAGCAGCTTAGGACTTTTAGCGGGAGGGAACACAGATACGCAGTATTTT
CASSLGLLAGGNTDTQYF
>TRBV5-1|TRBJ2-1|many|-
TGCGCCAGCAGCTCCAGACTGCACTTCTCCCCCAATGAGCAGTTCTTC
CASSSRLHFSPNEQFF
>TRBV10-3|TRBJ2-2|-|-
TGTGCCATCAGTGAGTCGGCGGGGAACACCGGGGAGCTGTTTTTT
CAISESAGNTGELFF
>TRBV20-1|TRBJ2-7|-|-
TGCAGTGCTAGTAGGCTAGCGATGGCCTACGAGCAGTACTTC
CSASRLAMAYEQYF
>TRBV7-6|TRBJ2-7|-|TRBD2
TGTGCCAGCAGCTTATTGGCGGGTCGGACTAGCTCCTACGAGCAGTACTTC
CASSLLAGRTSSYEQYF
>TRBV4-1|TRBJ2-7|-|TRBD1
TGCGCCAGCAGCCAAGAGAACAGGGGGCCCTCCTACGAGCAGTACTTC
CASSQENRGPSYEQYF
>TRBV5-1|TRBJ2-1|few|TRBD2
TGCGCCAGCAGCACGACTAGCGGGAGTGGTAATGAGCAGTTCTTC
CASSTTSGSGNEQFF
>TRBV5-1|TRBJ2-5|-|TRBD2
TGCGCCAGCAGCTTGGAACTAGCGGGCATAGGGGAGACCCAGTACTTC
CASSLELAGIGETQYF
>TRBV11-2|TRBJ2-2|-|-
TGTGCCAGCAGCTTCGAAAGACGGGGGTTCAGGGTCGGGGAGCTGTTTTTT
CASSFERRGFRVGELFF
>TRBV2|TRBJ2-1|-|-
TGTGCCAGCAGGAGGGGAAGCTCCTACAATGAGCAGTTCTTC
CASRRGSSYNEQFF
>TRBV5-1|TRBJ2-3|-|-
TGCGCCAGCAGCCGCCCGGACGGGTATCCAGATACGCAGTATTTT
CASSRPDGYPDTQYF
>TRBV3-1|TRBJ2-1|many|TRBD2
TGTGCCAGCAGCCTGCTAGCGGGAGTGGGGAATGAGCAGTTCTTC
CASSLLAGVGNEQFF
>TRBV7-6|TRBJ2-1|few|TRBD1
TGTGCCAGCAGCTTAAACAGGGGCCCTGAGCAGTTCTTC
CASSLNRGPEQFF
>TRBV20-1|TRBJ2-7|-|-
TGCAGTGCTAGATACATCGGGGATCCCTACGAGCAGTACTTC
CSARYIGDPYEQYF
>TRBV20-1|TRBJ2-5|-|-
TGCAGTGCTGGAGGTGGGCGGGCAAAAGAGACCCAGTACTTC
CSAGGGRAKETQYF
>TRBV12-3/TRBV12-4|TRBJ1-1|-|-
TGTGCCAGCAACTGGGGGATGTTCACTGAAGCTTTCTTT
CASNWGMFTEAFF
>TRBV5-1|TRBJ2-1|many|TRBD2
TGCGCCAGCAGGCCGGGACTAGCGGCTCTGCCAAACGATGAGCAGTTCTTC
CASRPGLAALPNDEQFF
>TRBV7-9|TRBJ2-1|-|-
TGTGCCAGCAGCTTGGAGACATTGGCCTCCTACAATGAGCAGTTCTTC
CASSLETLASYNEQFF
>TRBV18|TRBJ2-5|-|TRBD1
TGTGCCAGCTCACCGGGACAGGGCTATGAGACCCAGTACTTC
CASSPGQGYETQYF
>TRBV28|TRBJ1-4|many|-
TGTGCCAGCAGTGGGGAGTTATCAACTAATGAAAAACTGTTTTTT
CASSGELSTNEKLFF
>TRBV12-3/TRBV12-4|TRBJ2-2|many|-
TGTGCCAGCAGCCCTTTGGCGAACACCGGGGAGCTGTTTTTT
CASSPLANTGELFF
>TRBV7-6|TRBJ2-5|-|-
TGTGCCAGCAGCTTATCAGTGTCTAGGGAGACCCAGTACTTC
CASSLSVSRETQYF
>TRBV19|TRBJ1-2|-|-
TGTGCCAGTAACCGTTGGACGTCGGGAGGTGGCTACACCTTC
CASNRWTSGGGYTF
>TRBV15|TRBJ2-5|-|TRBD1
TGTGCCACCAGAGCGGGACAGGGAGTCCAAGAGACCCAGTACTTC
CATRAGQGVQETQYF
>TRBV20-1|TRBJ1-6|-|-
TGCAGTGCTAGCCCAGGGATCTTGTCACCCCTCCACTTT
CSASPGILSPLHF
>TRBV5-1|TRBJ2-5|-|TRBD1
TGCGCCAGCAGCACCGACAGGGCCGAAGAGACCCAGTACTTC
CASSTDRAEETQYF
>TRBV5-1|TRBJ2-5|-|TRBD2
TGCGCCAGCAGCCATGAGGGAGGGTCCTTGGGGACCCAGTACTTC
CASSHEGGSLGTQYF
>TRBV3-1|TRBJ2-1|many|-
TGTGCCAGCAGCCATCTAGTGGGGTCCTACAATGAGCAGTTCTTC
CASSHLVGSYNEQFF
>TRBV18|TRBJ2-1|many|-
TGTGCCAGCTCACCACCGTCGCTAGAGAATGAGCAGTTCTTC
CASSPPSLENEQFF
>TRBV28|TRBJ2-3|few|TRBD2
TGTGCCAGCAGGACGACCGGGACTAGCGGCACAGATACGCAGTATTTT
CASRTTGTSGTDTQYF
>TRBV3-1|TRBJ2-4|-|-
TGTGCCAGCGACAACAGCCAAGAAAACATTCAGTACTTC
CASDNSQENIQYF
>TRBV6-6|TRBJ1-5|once|TRBD1
TGTGCCAGCAGTGACAGGGAATTTCAGCCCCAGCATTTT
CASSDREFQPQHF
>TRBV20-1|TRBJ2-7|few|-
TGCAGTGCTCAGAGTCCTAACTACTACGAGCAGTACTTC
CSAQSPNYYEQYF